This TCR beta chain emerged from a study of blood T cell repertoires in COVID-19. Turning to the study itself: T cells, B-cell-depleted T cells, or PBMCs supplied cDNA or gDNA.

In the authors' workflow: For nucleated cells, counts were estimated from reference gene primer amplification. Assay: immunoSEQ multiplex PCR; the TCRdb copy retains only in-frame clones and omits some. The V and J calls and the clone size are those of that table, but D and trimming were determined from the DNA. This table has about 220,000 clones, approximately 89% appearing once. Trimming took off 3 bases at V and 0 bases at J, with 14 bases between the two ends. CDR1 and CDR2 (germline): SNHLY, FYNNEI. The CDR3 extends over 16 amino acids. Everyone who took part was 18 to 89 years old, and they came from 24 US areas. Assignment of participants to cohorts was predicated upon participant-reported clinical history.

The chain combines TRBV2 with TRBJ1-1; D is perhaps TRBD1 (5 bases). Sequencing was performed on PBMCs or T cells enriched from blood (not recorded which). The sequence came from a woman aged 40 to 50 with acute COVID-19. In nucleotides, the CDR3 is TGTGCCAGCAGTGACCAGGGAGGGTTAATGAACACTGAAGCTTTCTTT. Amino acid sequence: CASSDQGGLMNTEAFF.